These T cell receptor beta chains were read from a single sample in a study of blood T cell repertoires in COVID-19. The protocol was immunoSEQ multiplex PCR, while the TCRdb copy is restricted to in-frame clones and leaves out a portion. The sample records 91,000 or so clones, about 86% being singletons. What was sequenced was peripheral blood. The receptors stem from a woman aged 55-69 years in a cohort sampled during active or convalescent COVID-19. Each CDR3 is given with its conserved first and last residue. Fields, in order: J gene, V gene, D gene, clone size, CDR3 DNA, CDR3 protein. The D gene is left open where the match is weak. Clone sizes are given selectively: once, few, many, or a class where the clone is expanded.

TRBJ1-3 TRBV18 . . TGTGCCAGCTCACCACAACGTGGCCACTCTGGAAACACCATATATTTT CASSPQRGHSGNTIYF
TRBJ1-5 TRBV3-1/TRBV3-2 . . TGTGCCAGCAGCCAACAGGTGAATCAGCCCCAGCATTTT CASSQQVNQPQHF
TRBJ1-2 TRBV5-1 . . TGCGCCAGCAGCTTGGGGCAGGGGATCAACTATGGCTACACCTTC CASSLGQGINYGYTF
TRBJ2-3 TRBV6-6 . . TGTGCCAGCAGTTTATTTCCGGGCACAGATACGCAGTATTTT CASSLFPGTDTQYF
TRBJ1-4 TRBV28 . . TGTGCCAGCAGCGCCCCGGGGGGTGGGGAAAAACTGTTTTTT CASSAPGGGEKLFF
TRBJ2-2 TRBV19 . . TGTGCCAGTAGTACCACAGGGCCCGGGGAGCTGTTTTTT CASSTTGPGELFF
TRBJ1-5 TRBV30 . . TGTGCCTGGAGTCCCACAGGCAATCAGCCCCAGCATTTT CAWSPTGNQPQHF
TRBJ2-5 TRBV5-1 . . TGCGCCAGCCTTAACAGGGAAGGAGAGACCCAGTACTTC CASLNREGETQYF
TRBJ1-1 TRBV7-3 . . TGTGCCAGCAGCTTGGGGACAATGAACACTGAAGCTTTCTTT CASSLGTMNTEAFF
TRBJ2-7 TRBV3-1/TRBV3-2 . . TGTGCCAGCAGCCACGACTCCCGAAGAGGCGAGCAGTACTTC CASSHDSRRGEQYF
TRBJ1-6 TRBV5-1 TRBD1 . TGCGCCAGCAGCCCGGACAGGGCGGATTCACCCCTCCACTTT CASSPDRADSPLHF
TRBJ2-1 TRBV10-3 . . TGTGCCATCGGCCTCGGAGGGGGGGCGAATGAGCAGTTCTTC CAIGLGGGANEQFF
TRBJ2-1 TRBV6-5 TRBD2 . TGTGCCGTTAGCCCCGGGACTAGCCTTACGGATGAGCAGTTCTTC CAVSPGTSLTDEQFF
TRBJ2-1 TRBV5-1 TRBD1 . TGCGCCAGCAGCCCCCGTCCTGGGGACAGGGGTAATGAGCAGTTCTTC CASSPRPGDRGNEQFF
TRBJ2-7 TRBV7-9 . . TGTGCCAGCAGCTTAGGCAGGGGCCAGTACTTC CASSLGRGQYF
TRBJ2-7 TRBV6-5 TRBD1 . TGTGCCAGCGGACAGGGCCCCGGCTACGAGCAGTACTTC CASGQGPGYEQYF
TRBJ2-1 TRBV11-3 TRBD2 . TGTGCCAGCAGCTTAGTAGCGGGAAGGGAGCAGTTCTTC CASSLVAGREQFF
TRBJ1-3 TRBV7-2 TRBD1 . TGTGCCAGCAGCTTAGTTCAGGGGGTCACTGGAAACACCATATATTTT CASSLVQGVTGNTIYF
TRBJ1-2 TRBV3-1/TRBV3-2 TRBD1 . TGTGCCAGCAGCCCTCTCAACTCAGGGACAGGGAACTATGGCTACACCTTC CASSPLNSGTGNYGYTF
TRBJ2-5 TRBV12-5 . . TGTGCTAGTGGTTGGTGGGACTTCCAAGAGACCCAGTACTTC CASGWWDFQETQYF
TRBJ1-5 TRBV5-1 TRBD1 . TGCGCCAGCAGTCAGGGACAGCCCAATCAGCCCCAGCATTTT CASSQGQPNQPQHF
TRBJ2-7 TRBV2 . . TGTGCCAGCAGTGCCACCTACGAGCAGTACTTC CASSATYEQYF
TRBJ2-7 TRBV3-1/TRBV3-2 TRBD1 . TGTGCCAGCAGCTCCGGGACAGGGCGTACCGAGCAGTACTTC CASSSGTGRTEQYF
TRBJ1-1 TRBV28 . . TGTGCCAGCAGTTTAGCGACAGTGAACACTGAAGCTTTCTTT CASSLATVNTEAFF
TRBJ1-2 TRBV28 TRBD1 . TGTGCCAGCAGTTTTGAGACAGGGTACTATGGCTACACCTTC CASSFETGYYGYTF
TRBJ2-3 TRBV6-5 TRBD1 . TGTGCCAGCAGTTACTCGCCACAGGGGGCTATAGATACGCAGTATTTT CASSYSPQGAIDTQYF
TRBJ1-4 TRBV19 . . TGTGCCAGTAGTATCGGCAGGGGTAATGAAAAACTGTTTTTT CASSIGRGNEKLFF
TRBJ1-2 TRBV11-3 TRBD1 . TGTGCCAGCAGCCCCGGGACAGGGCATGGCTACACCTTC CASSPGTGHGYTF
TRBJ2-7 TRBV11-2 TRBD1 . TGTGCCAGCAGCTCCAGACAGGGGAATGGCGAGCAGTACTTC CASSSRQGNGEQYF
TRBJ2-6 TRBV7-9 . . TGTGCCAGCAGCTTAAGCCGGGCTGGGGCCAACGTCCTGACTTTC CASSLSRAGANVLTF
TRBJ1-3 TRBV5-1 TRBD1 . TGCGCCAGCAGCTTGCAGGGGGCCTCTGGAAACACCATATATTTT CASSLQGASGNTIYF
TRBJ1-2 TRBV5-1 . . TGCGCCAGCAGCTTCGGCGGGGGCTACACCTTC CASSFGGGYTF
TRBJ2-5 TRBV29-1 TRBD2 . TGCAGCGTTGGGCGGGGGCAAGAGACCCAGTACTTC CSVGRGQETQYF
TRBJ2-5 TRBV7-6 . . TGTGCCAGCAGCTTAGGCGGGGGCCTCAGGGAGACCCAGTACTTC CASSLGGGLRETQYF
TRBJ1-6 TRBV4-2 . . TGTGCCAGCAGCCAAGAGCTTGCGGGTAATAATTCACCCCTCCACTTT CASSQELAGNNSPLHF
TRBJ1-5 TRBV19 . . TGTGCCAGTAGTATAGATACTCGGGGGAGCGGCCGTCAGCCCCAGCATTTT CASSIDTRGSGRQPQHF
TRBJ2-1 TRBV7-3 TRBD2 . TGTGCCAGCAGCTTAAAGACGGCTAGCGGGTCCTACAATGAGCAGTTCTTC CASSLKTASGSYNEQFF
TRBJ2-1 TRBV11-2 TRBD2 . TGTGCCAGCAGCTTAGACCCTAGCGGGGGGGCCGTAGAGCAGTTCTTC CASSLDPSGGAVEQFF
TRBJ1-2 TRBV24-1 . . TGTGCCACCAGTGACGCGGGTAAGGCGCCTTCTGGCTACACCTTC CATSDAGKAPSGYTF
TRBJ1-3 TRBV28 . . TGTGCCAGCAGTCTCGTGGCGGTTCGAGTCCCCTTTAACTCTGGAAACACCATATATTTT CASSLVAVRVPFNSGNTIYF
TRBJ2-1 TRBV3-1/TRBV3-2 . . TGTGCCAGCAGCCAAGTTGTCAAACGGTCGAATGAGCAGTTCTTC CASSQVVKRSNEQFF
TRBJ2-3 TRBV9 TRBD2 . TGTGCCAGCCGTAGCGGGGGGCGAACAGATACGCAGTATTTT CASRSGGRTDTQYF
TRBJ1-1 TRBV5-1 . . TGCGCCAGCAAGACTGAGGGCCCTGAAGCTTTCTTT CASKTEGPEAFF
TRBJ2-3 TRBV29-1 TRBD2 once TGCAGCGTTGAGGGGACTAGCGGGGTCGATACGCAGTATTTT CSVEGTSGVDTQYF
TRBJ1-1 TRBV5-4 . . TGTGCCAGCAGCCGAGGGAGTTTGAAGACTGAAGCTTTCTTT CASSRGSLKTEAFF
TRBJ2-1 TRBV10-2 . . TGCGCCATCTCCCCCCCCGGGGGCTACAATGAGCAGTTCTTC CAISPPGGYNEQFF